The subject of this entry is one TCR beta chain. Original data processing: Reference gene primer amplification yielded estimated nucleated cell counts. Clones were read by immunoSEQ multiplex PCR, and TCRdb kept only the in-frame ones, dropping some. That table furnishes V, J and clone size, whereas the DNA furnished D and trimming. The sample contains approximately 110,000 clones, 70% to 80% of which appear only once. The germline gives CDR1 SGHVS, CDR2 FNYEAQ. The CDR3 contains 16 residues. V dropped 2 bases and J dropped 1 base, with 14 bases sitting between them. This sample is drawn from a study of blood T cell repertoires in COVID-19. Study-wide context: Acute and convalescent COVID-19 specimens originated in the United States, Italy and Spain. From T cells, B-cell-depleted T cells, or PBMCs came the material, which was cDNA or gDNA.

The sequenced material came from peripheral blood. This TCR was recovered from a man in his 70s with active or convalescent COVID-19. The V and J genes are TRBV7-6 and TRBJ1-2; a possible D gene is TRBD1 (5 bases). The CDR3 sequence is CASSLREGQGNYGYTF. In DNA form, the CDR3 reads TGTGCCAGCAGCTTAAGGGAGGGGCAGGGTAACTATGGCTACACCTTC.